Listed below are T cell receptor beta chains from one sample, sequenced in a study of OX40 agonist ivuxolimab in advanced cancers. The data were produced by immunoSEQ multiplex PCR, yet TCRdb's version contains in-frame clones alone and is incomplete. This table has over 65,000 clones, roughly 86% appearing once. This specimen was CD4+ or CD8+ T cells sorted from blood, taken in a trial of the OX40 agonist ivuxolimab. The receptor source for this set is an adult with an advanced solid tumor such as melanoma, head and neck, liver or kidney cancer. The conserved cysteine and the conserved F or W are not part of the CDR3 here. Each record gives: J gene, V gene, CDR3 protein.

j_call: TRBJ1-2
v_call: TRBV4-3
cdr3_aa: ASSQDFTGRNYGYT

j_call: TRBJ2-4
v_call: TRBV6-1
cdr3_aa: ASSDLGESKNIQY

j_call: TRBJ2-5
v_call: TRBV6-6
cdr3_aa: ASSYSTGQGAAQY

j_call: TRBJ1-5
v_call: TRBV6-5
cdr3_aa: ASSPRPLGQPQH

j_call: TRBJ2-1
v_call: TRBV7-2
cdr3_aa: ASSLSLLAGANNEQF

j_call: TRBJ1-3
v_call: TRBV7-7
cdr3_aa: ASSPGPFSGNTIY

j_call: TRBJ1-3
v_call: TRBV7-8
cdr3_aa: ASSQDGRSGNTIY

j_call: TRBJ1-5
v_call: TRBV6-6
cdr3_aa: ASSYSRSRNQPQH

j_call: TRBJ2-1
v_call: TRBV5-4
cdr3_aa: ASSLGAGGQTYNEQF

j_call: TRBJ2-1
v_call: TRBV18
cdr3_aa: ASSPRAGGRYNEQF

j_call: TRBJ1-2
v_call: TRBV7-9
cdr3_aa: ASSLEEGSFYGYT

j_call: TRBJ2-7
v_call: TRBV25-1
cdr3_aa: ASSESGLFRHYEQY

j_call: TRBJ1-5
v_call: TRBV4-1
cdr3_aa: ASSHNMLDRGGQPQH

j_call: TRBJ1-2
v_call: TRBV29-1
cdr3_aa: SVGAGQYGYT

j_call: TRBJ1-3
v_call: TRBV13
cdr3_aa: ASSLNIGNTIY

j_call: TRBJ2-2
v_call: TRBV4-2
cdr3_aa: ASSPRTSGSFGNTGELF

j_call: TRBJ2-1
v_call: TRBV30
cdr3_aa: AWSSLRGGHNEQF

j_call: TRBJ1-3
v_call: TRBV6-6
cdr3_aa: ASSYKQGSGNTIY

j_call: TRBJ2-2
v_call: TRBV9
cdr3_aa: ASSVSSGGLLNTGELF

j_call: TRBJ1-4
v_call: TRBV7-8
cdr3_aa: ASSLGQTATNEKLF

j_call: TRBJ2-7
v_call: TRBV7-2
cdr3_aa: ASRQLHSGNSYEQY

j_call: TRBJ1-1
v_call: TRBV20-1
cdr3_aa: SAFRDAEAF

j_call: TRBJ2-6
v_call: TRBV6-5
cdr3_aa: ASTQGGSGANVLT

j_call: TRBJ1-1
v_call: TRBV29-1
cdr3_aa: SADRVQGSMNTEAF

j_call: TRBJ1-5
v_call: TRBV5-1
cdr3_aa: ASSLEGRDNQPQH

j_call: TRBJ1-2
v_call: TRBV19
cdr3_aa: ASSMAGNYGYT

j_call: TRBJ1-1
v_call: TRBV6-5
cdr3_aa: ASSYSGGELEAF

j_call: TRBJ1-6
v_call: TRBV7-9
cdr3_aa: ASTRAESPLH

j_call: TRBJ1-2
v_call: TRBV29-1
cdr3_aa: SVDQRGDYGYT

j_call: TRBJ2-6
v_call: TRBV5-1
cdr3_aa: ASGRDNGANVLT

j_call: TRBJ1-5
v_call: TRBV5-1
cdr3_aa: ASSPEGGNQPQH

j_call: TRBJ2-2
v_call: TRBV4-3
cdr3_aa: ASSQPRDSYNTGELF

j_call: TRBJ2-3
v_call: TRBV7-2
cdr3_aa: ASSLARTTSTDTQY

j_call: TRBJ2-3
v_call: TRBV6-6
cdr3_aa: ASTPSGTDTQY

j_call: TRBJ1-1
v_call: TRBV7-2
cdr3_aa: ASSAFETALNTEAF

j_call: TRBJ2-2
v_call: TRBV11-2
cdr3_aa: ASSPLAGDTGELF

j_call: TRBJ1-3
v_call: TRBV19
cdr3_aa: ASSIGTGGGNTIY

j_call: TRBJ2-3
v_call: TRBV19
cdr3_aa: ASSPSTGYTDTQY

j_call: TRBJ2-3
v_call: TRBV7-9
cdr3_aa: ASSRTFDTDTQY

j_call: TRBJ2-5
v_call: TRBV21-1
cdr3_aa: ASSQPTTQTYQETQY

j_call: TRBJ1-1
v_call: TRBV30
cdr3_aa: AWSLMEGTEAF